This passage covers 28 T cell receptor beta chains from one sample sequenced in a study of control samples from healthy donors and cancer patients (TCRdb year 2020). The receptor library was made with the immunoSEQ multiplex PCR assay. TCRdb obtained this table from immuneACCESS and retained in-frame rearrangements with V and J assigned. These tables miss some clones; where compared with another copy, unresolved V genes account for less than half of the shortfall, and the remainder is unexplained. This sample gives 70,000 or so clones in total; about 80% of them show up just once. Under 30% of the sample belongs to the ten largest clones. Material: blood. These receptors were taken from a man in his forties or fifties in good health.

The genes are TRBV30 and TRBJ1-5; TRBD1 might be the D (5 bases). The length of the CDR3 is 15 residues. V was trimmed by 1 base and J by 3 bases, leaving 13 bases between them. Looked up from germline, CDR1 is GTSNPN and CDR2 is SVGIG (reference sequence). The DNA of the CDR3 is TGTGCCTGGAGTGGTTCGGGACTAGACAATCAGCCCCAGCATTTT. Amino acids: CAWSGSGLDNQPQHF. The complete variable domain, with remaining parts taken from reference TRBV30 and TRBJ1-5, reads SQTIHQWPATLVQPVGSPLSLECTVEGTSNPNLYWYRQAAGRGLQLLFYSVGIGQISSEVPQNLSASRPQDRQFILSSKKLLLSDSGFYLCAWSGSGLDNQPQHFGDGTRLSIL.

CDR3 DNA sequence: TGCGCCAGCAGTACGGACAGGGCTGGGTACGAGCAGTACTTC. Amino acids: CASSTDRAGYEQYF. This sequence joins TRBV5-1 and TRBJ2-7; 8 positions agree with TRBD1. V lost 5 bases and J lost 4; bases outside the gene matches: 8. The CDR3 runs 14 residues. Germline assignment: CDR1 SGHRS and CDR2 YFSETQ.

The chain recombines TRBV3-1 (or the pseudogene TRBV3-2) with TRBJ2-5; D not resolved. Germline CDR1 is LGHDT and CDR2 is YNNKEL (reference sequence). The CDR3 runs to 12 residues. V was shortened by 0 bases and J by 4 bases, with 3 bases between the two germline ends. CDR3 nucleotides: TGTGCCAGCAGCCAAGAAGGAGAGACCCAGTACTTC. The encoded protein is CASSQEGETQYF.

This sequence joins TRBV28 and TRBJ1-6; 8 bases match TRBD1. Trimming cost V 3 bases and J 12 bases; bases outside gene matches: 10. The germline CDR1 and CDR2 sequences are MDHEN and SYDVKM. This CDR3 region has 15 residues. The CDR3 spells CASSFPTGGEEPLHF. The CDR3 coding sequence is TGTGCCAGCAGTTTCCCTACAGGGGGAGAAGAACCCCTCCACTTT.

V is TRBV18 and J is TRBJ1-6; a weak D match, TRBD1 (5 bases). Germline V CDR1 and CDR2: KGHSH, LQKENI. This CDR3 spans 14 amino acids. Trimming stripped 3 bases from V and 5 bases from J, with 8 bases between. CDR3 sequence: CASSPRDDNSPLHF. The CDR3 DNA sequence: TGTGCCAGCTCACCGCGGGACGATAATTCACCCCTCCACTTT.

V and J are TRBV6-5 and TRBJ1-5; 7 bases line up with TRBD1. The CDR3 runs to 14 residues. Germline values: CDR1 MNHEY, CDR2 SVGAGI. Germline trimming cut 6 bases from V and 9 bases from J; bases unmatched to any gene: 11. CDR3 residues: CASRPGGPGLPQHF. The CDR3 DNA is TGTGCCAGCAGACCAGGGGGGCCTGGTTTGCCCCAGCATTTT.

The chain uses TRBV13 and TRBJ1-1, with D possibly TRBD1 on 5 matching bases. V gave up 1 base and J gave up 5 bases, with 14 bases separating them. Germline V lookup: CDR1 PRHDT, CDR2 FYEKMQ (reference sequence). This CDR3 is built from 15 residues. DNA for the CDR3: TGTGCCAGCAGCTTAGACCCAGGGTTCGGAACTGAAGCTTTCTTT. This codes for CASSLDPGFGTEAFF.

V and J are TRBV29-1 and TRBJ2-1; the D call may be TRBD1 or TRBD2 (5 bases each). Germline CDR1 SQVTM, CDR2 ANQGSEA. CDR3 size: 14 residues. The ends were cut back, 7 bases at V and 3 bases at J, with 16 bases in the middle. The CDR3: CSAEEGSGYNEQFF. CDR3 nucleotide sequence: TGCAGCGCCGAAGAGGGGAGCGGCTACAATGAGCAGTTCTTC.

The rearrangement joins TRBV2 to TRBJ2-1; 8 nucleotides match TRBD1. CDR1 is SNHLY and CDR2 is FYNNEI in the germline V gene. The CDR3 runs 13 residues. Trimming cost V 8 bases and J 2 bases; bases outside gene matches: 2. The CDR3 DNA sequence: TGTGCCAGCGGGACAGGACCCTACAATGAGCAGTTCTTC. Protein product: CASGTGPYNEQFF.

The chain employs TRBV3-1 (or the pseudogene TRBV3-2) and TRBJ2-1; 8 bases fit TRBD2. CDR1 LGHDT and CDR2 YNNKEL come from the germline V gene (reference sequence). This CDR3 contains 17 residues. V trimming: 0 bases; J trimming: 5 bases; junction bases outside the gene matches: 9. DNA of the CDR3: TGTGCCAGCAGCCAAGAGGAGGGCAAAGCGGGGGACAATGAGCAGTTCTTC. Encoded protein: CASSQEEGKAGDNEQFF.

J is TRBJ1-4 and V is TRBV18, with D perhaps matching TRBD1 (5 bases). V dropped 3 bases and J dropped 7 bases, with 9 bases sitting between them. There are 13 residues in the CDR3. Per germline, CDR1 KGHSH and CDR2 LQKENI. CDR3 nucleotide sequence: TGTGCCAGCTCACCCCTTGGGGGTGAAAAACTGTTTTTT. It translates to CASSPLGGEKLFF.

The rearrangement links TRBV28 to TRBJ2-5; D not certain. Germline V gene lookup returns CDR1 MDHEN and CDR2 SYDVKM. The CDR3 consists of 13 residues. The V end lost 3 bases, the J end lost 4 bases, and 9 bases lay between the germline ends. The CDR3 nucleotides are TGTGCCAGCAGTTTGGGCCGGCCAGAGACCCAGTACTTC. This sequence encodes CASSLGRPETQYF.

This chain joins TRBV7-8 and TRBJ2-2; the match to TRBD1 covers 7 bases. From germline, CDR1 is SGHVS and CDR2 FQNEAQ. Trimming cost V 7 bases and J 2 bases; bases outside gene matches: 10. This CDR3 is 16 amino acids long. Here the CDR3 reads CASNPGDSKNTGELFF. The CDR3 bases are TGTGCCAGCAACCCAGGGGACAGCAAAAACACCGGGGAGCTGTTTTTT.

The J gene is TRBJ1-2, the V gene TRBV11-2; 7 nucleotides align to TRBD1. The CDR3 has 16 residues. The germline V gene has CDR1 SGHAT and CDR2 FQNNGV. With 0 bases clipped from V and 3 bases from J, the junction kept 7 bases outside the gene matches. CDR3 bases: TGTGCCAGCAGCTTAGATCCGAGGGGGCGCGACTATGGCTACACCTTC. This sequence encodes CASSLDPRGRDYGYTF.

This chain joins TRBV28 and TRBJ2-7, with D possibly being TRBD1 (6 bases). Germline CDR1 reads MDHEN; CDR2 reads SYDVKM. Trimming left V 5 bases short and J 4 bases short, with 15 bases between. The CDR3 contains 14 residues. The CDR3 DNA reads TGTGCCAGCAGTATAAGAACCAGGGGTTACGAGCAGTACTTC. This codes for CASSIRTRGYEQYF.

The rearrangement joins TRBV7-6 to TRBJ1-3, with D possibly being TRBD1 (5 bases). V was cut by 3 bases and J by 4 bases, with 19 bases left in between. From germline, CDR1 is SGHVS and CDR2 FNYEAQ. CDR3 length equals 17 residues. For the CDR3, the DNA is TGTGCCAGCAGCTTCAACCCCCCCCAGGGTTCGGGAAACACCATATATTTT. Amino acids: CASSFNPPQGSGNTIYF.

CDR3 residues: CATSRETGSYEQYF. The CDR3 region has the DNA TGTGCCACCAGCAGAGAGACAGGATCCTACGAGCAGTACTTC. The rearrangement joins TRBV15 to TRBJ2-7; a possible D gene is TRBD1 (6 bases). Germline V CDR1 and CDR2: LNHNV, YYDKDF (reference sequence). The CDR3 runs 14 residues. The V end was cut by 0 bases, the J end by 1 base, with 7 bases between.

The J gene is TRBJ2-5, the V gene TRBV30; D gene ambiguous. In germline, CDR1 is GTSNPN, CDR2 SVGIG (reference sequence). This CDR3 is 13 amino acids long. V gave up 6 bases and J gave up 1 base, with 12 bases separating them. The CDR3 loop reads CACIGRGQETQYF. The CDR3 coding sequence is TGTGCCTGCATCGGACGAGGCCAAGAGACCCAGTACTTC.

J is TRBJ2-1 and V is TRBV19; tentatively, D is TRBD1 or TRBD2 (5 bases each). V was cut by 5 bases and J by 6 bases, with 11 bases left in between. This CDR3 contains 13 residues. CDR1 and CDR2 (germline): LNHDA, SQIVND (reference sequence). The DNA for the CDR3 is TGTGCCAGTAGTCCAGGGAGCCCCAATGAGCAGTTCTTC. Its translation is CASSPGSPNEQFF.

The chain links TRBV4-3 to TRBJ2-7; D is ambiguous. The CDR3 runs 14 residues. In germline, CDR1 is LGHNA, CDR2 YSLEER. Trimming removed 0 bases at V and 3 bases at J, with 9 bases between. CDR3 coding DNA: TGCGCCAGCAGCCAAGAGGATGGCCGCTACGAGCAGTACTTC. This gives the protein CASSQEDGRYEQYF.

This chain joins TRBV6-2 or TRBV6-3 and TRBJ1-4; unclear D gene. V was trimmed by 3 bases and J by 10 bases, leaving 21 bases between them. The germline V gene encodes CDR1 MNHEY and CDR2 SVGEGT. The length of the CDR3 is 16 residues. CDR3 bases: TGTGCCAGCAGTTATTTCGACCGGGATCTCTTCCGAAAACTGTTTTTT. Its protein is CASSYFDRDLFRKLFF.

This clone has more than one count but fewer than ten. The CDR3 is CASSQDNKNTEAFF. The CDR3 DNA reads as TGCGCCAGCAGCCAAGATAACAAAAACACTGAAGCTTTCTTT. The V gene is TRBV4-1, the J gene TRBJ1-1; D uncertain. This CDR3 has 14 residues. The V gene's germline CDR1 is MGHRA and CDR2 YSYEKL. V was trimmed by 0 bases and J by 2 bases, leaving 7 bases between them.

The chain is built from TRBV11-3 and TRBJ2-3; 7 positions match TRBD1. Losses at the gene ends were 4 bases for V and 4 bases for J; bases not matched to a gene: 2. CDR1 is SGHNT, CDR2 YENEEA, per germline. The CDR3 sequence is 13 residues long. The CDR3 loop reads CASSYDRADTQYF. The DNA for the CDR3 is TGTGCCAGCAGCTATGACAGGGCAGATACGCAGTATTTT.

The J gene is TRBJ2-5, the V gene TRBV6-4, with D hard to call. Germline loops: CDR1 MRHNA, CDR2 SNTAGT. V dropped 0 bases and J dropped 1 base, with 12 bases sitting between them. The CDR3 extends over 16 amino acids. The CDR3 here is CASSDSGSACQETQYF. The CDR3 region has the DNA TGTGCCAGCAGTGACTCCGGGTCAGCGTGCCAAGAGACCCAGTACTTC.

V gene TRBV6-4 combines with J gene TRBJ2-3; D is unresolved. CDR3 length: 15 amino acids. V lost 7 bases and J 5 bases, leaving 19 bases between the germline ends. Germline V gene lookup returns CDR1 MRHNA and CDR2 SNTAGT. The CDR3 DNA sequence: TGTGCCAGCACCCCGAGACGGTTTCGAGGAGATACGCAGTATTTT. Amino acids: CASTPRRFRGDTQYF.

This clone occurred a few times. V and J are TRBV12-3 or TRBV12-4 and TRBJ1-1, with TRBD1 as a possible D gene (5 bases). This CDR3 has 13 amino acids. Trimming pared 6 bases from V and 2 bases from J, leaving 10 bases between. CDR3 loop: CASSYQGNTEAFF. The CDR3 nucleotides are TGTGCCAGCAGCTACCAGGGTAACACTGAAGCTTTCTTT.

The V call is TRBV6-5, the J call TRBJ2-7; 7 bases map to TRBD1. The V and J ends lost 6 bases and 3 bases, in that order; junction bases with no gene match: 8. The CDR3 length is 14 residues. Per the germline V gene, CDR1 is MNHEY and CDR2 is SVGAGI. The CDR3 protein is CASSLDRTYYEQYF. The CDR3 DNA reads TGTGCCAGCAGCCTGGACAGGACTTACTACGAGCAGTACTTC.

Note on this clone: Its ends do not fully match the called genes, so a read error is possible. The CDR3 here is CASSYSGTAKVSGANVLTF. In DNA form, the CDR3 reads TGTGCCAGCAGCTACTCCGGGACCGCCAAGGTCTCTGGGGCCAACGTCCTGACTTTC. The chain links TRBV6-6 to TRBJ2-6; TRBD1 or TRBD2 may be the D gene (5 bases each). CDR1 is MNHNY and CDR2 is SVGAGI in the germline V gene (reference sequence). The CDR3 sequence is 19 residues long.